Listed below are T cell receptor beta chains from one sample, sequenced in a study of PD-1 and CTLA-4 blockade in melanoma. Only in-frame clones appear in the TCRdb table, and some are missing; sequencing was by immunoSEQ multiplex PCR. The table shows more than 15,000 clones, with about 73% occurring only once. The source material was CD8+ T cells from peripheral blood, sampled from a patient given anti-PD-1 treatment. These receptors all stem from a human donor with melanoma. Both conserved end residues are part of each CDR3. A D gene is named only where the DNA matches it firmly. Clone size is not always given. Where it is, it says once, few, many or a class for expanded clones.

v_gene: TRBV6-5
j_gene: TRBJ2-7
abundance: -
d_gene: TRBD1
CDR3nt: TGTGCCAGCAGTTATGGGGCAGGGGGATTCTACGAGCAGTACTTC
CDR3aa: CASSYGAGGFYEQYF

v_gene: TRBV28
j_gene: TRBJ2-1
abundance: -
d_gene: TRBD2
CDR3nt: TGTGCCAGCAGTAGGGTAGCGGGAGATGAGCAGTTCTTC
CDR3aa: CASSRVAGDEQFF

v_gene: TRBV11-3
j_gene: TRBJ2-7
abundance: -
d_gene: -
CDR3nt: TGTGCCAGCAGCTTCGGGCCCGAGCAGTACTTC
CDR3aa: CASSFGPEQYF

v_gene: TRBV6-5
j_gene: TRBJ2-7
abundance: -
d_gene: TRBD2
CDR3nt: TGTGCCAGCAGCGGACTAGCGGGAGAGGGCGAGCAGTACTTC
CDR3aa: CASSGLAGEGEQYF

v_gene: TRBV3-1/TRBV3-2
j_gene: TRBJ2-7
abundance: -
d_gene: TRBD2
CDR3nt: TGTGCCAGCAGCCACCCAGCGGGGGTTGGAACGGGCGAGCAGTACTTC
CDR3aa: CASSHPAGVGTGEQYF

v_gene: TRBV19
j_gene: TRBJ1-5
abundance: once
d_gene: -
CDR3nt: TGTGCCAGTAGTGGGGAGGGATATAGCAATCAGCCCCAGCATTTT
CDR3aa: CASSGEGYSNQPQHF

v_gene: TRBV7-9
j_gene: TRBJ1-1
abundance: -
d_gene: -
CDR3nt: TGTGCCAGCAGCTCATCGTGGGGGCCTGAAGCTTTCTTT
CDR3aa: CASSSSWGPEAFF

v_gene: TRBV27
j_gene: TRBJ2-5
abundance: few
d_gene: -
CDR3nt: TGTGCCAGCAGTTTTATGCCTAGCATTGAAGAGACCCAGTACTTC
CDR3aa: CASSFMPSIEETQYF

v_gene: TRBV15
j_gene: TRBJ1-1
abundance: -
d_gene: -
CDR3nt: TGTGCCACCAGCAGACGCGGGGGGACTGAAGCTTTCTTT
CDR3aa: CATSRRGGTEAFF

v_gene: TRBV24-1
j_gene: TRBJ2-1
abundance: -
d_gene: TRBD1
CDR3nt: TGTGCCGTCCGGACAGGGGGACGGAATGAGCAGTTCTTC
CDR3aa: CAVRTGGRNEQFF

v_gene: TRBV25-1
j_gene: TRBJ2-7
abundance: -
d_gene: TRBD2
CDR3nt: TGTGCCAGCAGTGAATGGGGGGGCTACGAGCAGTACTTC
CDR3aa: CASSEWGGYEQYF

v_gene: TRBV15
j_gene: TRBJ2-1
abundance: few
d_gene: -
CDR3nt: TGTGCCACCAGCAGAGAACGAGGGTCAACCTCCTACAATGAGCAGTTCTTC
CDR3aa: CATSRERGSTSYNEQFF

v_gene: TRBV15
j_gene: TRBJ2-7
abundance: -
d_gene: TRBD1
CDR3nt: TGTGCCACCAGCAGAGTGGGACAGGGCTACGAGCAGTACTTC
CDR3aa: CATSRVGQGYEQYF

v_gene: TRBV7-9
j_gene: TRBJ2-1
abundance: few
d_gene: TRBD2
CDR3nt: TGTGCCAGCAGTTCCGGGACTAGCGGGATATTTGAGCAGTTCTTC
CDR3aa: CASSSGTSGIFEQFF

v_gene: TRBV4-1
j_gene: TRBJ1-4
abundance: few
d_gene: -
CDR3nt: TGCGCCAGCACCGAGGGAGCGTTTTCTGCAACTAATGAAAAACTGTTTTTT
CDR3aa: CASTEGAFSATNEKLFF

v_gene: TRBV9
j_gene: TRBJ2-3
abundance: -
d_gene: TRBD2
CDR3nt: TGTGCCAGCAGCCTGAGCGGGGGGTTCACAGATACGCAGTATTTT
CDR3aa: CASSLSGGFTDTQYF

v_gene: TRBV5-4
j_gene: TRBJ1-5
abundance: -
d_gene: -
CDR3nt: TGTGCCAGCAGCTTGGGTCCAGACAATCAGCCCCAGCATTTT
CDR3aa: CASSLGPDNQPQHF

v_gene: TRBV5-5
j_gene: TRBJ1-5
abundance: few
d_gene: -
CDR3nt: TGTGCCAGCAGCTTGGGCAGGGGAAGCAATCAGCCCCAGCATTTT
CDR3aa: CASSLGRGSNQPQHF

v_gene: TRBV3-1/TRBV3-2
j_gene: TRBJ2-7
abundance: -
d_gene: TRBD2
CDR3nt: TGTGCCAGCAGCCACGGACTAGCGGGCAACTACGAGCAGTACTTC
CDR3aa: CASSHGLAGNYEQYF

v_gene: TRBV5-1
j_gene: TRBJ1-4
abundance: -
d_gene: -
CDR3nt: TGCGCCAGCAGCGATGACCTGGGACAAAATGAAAAACTGTTTTTT
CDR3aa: CASSDDLGQNEKLFF

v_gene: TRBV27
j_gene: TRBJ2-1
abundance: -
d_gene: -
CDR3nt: TGTGCCAGCAGTTTATCGTCCGGGGGCAATGAGCAGTTCTTC
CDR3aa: CASSLSSGGNEQFF

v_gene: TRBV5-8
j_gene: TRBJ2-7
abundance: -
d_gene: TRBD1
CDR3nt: TGTGCCAGCAGCTTTTGGCAGGGGGTTGAAGAGCAGTACTTC
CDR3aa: CASSFWQGVEEQYF

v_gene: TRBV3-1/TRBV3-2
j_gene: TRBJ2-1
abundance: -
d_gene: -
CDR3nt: TGTGCCAGCAGCCAACCCCCAGACGAGCAGTTCTTC
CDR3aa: CASSQPPDEQFF

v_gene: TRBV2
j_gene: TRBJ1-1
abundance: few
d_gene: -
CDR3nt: TGTGCCAGCAGTGGGCGTAGGGGAGGTATGAACACTGAAGCTTTCTTT
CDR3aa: CASSGRRGGMNTEAFF

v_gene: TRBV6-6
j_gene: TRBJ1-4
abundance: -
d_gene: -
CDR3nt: TGTGCCAGCACGGATGAGCCCCAGCTAAATGAAAAACTGTTTTTT
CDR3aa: CASTDEPQLNEKLFF

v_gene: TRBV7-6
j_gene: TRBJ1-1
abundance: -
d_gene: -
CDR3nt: TGTGCCAGCAGCCCGTTGAACACTGAAGCTTTCTTT
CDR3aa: CASSPLNTEAFF

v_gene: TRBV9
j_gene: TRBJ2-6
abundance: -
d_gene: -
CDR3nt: TGTGCCAGCAGCGGGCCTGCCTCTGGGGCCAACGTCCTGACTTTC
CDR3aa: CASSGPASGANVLTF

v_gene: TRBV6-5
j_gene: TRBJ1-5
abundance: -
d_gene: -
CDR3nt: TGTGCCAGCAGTTTGAAGCCAAATCAGCCCCAGCATTTT
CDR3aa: CASSLKPNQPQHF

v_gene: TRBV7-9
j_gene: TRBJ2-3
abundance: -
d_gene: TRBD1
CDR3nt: TGTGCCAGCAGCTTTACAGGGGTTGGGGCAGATACGCAGTATTTT
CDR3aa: CASSFTGVGADTQYF

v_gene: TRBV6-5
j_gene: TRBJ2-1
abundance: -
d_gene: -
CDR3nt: TGTGCCACACTTTGGGGGAATGAGCAGTTCTTC
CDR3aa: CATLWGNEQFF

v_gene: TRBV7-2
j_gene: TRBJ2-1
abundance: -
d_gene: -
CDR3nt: TGTGCCAGCAGAGAATACAATGAGCAGTTCTTC
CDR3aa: CASREYNEQFF

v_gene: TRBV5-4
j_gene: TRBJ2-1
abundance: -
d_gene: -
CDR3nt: TGTGCCAGCAGCTTGAAGGACAGTTACAATGAGCAGTTCTTC
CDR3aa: CASSLKDSYNEQFF

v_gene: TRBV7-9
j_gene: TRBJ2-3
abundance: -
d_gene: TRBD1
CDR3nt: TGTGCCAGCAGCCCTCCGAGGGGGCTAGATAGAGATACGCAGTATTTT
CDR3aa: CASSPPRGLDRDTQYF

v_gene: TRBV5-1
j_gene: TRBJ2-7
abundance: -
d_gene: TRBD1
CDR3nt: TGCGCCAGCAGCTTTACAGGGGCCTCCTACGAGCAGTACTTC
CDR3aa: CASSFTGASYEQYF

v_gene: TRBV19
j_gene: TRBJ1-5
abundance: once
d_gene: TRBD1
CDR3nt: TGTGCCAGTAGTATCTGGGACAGCCCGAATCAGCCCCAGCATTTT
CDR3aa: CASSIWDSPNQPQHF

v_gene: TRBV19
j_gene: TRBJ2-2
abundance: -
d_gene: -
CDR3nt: TGTGCCAGTAGCCCGGTCGACGGCGAGGAGCTGTTTTTT
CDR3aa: CASSPVDGEELFF

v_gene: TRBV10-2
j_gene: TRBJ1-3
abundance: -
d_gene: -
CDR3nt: TGCGCCAGCAGCCCCCGGCGGGGGCTCGAAGGGGGAAACACCATATATTTT
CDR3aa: CASSPRRGLEGGNTIYF

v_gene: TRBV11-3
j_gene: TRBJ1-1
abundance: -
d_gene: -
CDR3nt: TGTGCCAGCAGCTATGCGGGACCCAGGCCCACTGAAGCTTTCTTT
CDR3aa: CASSYAGPRPTEAFF

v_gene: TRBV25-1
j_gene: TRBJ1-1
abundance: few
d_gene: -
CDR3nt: TGTGCCAGCAGTAGAGGGGCAGCCACTGAAGCTTTCTTT
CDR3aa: CASSRGAATEAFF

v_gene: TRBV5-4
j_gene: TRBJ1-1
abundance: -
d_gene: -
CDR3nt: TGTGCCAGCAGCTTCCAGGGATCCACTGAAGCTTTCTTT
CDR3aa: CASSFQGSTEAFF

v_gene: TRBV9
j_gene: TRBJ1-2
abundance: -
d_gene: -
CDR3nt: TGTGCCAGCAGCGTAGGCCCGGGGATGTCCTTC
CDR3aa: CASSVGPGMSF

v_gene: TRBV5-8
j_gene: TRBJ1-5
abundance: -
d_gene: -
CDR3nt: TGTGCCAGCAGCTCCTTGGCGGGCATTATGTACAATCAGCCCCAGCATTTT
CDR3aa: CASSSLAGIMYNQPQHF

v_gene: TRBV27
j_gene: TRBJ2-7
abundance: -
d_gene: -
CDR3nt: TGTGCCAGCAGAGTAGGGTCGGGATACGAGCAGTACTTC
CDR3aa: CASRVGSGYEQYF

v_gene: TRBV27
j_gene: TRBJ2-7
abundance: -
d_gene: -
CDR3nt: TGTGCCAGCAGTTTGGCTGGAGCCCCTAACTCCTACGAGCAGTACTTC
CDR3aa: CASSLAGAPNSYEQYF

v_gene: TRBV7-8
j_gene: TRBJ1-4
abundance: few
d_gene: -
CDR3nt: TGTGCCAGCAGCTTAGAAGGCCCAGGGAGACAGGATGAAAAACTGTTTTTT
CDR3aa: CASSLEGPGRQDEKLFF

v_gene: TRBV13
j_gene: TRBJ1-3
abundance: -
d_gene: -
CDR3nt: TGTGCCAGCAGCCAGCCCTCTGGAAACACCATATATTTT
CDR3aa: CASSQPSGNTIYF

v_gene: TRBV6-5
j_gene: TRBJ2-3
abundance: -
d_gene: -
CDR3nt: TGTGCCAGCAGTTTACAGAGCACAGATACGCAGTATTTT
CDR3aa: CASSLQSTDTQYF

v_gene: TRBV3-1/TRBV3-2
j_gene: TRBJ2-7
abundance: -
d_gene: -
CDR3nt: TGTGTCAGCAGCCAGGGGCAGCTCACCTCCTACGAGCAGTACTTC
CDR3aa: CVSSQGQLTSYEQYF

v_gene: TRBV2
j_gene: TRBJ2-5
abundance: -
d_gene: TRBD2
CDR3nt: TGTGCCAGCAGTGGGACTAGCGGGAGTGAGACCCAGTACTTC
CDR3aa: CASSGTSGSETQYF

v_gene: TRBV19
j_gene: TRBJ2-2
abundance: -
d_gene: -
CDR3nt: TGTGCCAGTAGTATCTCGGGGGTAGCGGTGAACACCGGGGAGCTGTTTTTT
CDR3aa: CASSISGVAVNTGELFF

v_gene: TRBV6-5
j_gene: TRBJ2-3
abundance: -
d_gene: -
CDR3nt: TGTGCCAGCAGTTACTCGGTACTACCAGATACGCAGTATTTT
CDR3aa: CASSYSVLPDTQYF

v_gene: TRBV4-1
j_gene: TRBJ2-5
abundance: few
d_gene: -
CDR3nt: TGCGCCAGCAGCGGGACTCACCAAGAGACCCAGTACTTC
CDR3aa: CASSGTHQETQYF

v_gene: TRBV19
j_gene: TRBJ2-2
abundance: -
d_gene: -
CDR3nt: TGTGCCAGTAGTATCAGGAGTGATTGGACCGGGGAGCTGTTTTTT
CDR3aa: CASSIRSDWTGELFF

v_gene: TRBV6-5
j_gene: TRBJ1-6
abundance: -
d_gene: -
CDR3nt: TGTGCCAGCAGTCCGGGACAACTTTCACCCCTCCACTTT
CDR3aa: CASSPGQLSPLHF